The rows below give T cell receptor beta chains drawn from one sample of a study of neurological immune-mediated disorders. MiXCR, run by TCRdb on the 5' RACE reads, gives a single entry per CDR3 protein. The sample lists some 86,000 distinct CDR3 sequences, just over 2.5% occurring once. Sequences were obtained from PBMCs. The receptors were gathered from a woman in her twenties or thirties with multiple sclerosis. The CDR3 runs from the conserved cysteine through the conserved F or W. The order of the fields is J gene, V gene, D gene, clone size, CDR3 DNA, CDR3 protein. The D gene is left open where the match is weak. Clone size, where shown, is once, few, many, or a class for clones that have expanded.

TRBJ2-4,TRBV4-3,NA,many,TGCGCCAGCAGCCAAGAATATGCGGGAAACATTCAGTACTTC,CASSQEYAGNIQYF
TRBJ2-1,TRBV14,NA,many,TGTGCCAGCAGCCCGGGAGCTTACAATGAGCAGTTCTTC,CASSPGAYNEQFF
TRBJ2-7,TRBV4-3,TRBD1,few,TGCGCCAGCAGCCAAGCCACAGGGGGCCGCGAGCAGTACTTC,CASSQATGGREQYF
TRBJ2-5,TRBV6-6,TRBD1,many,TGTGCCAGCAGTTACCTCTCGGGACAGGGGGCCGGCCGACGTGAAGAGACCCAGTACTTC,CASSYLSGQGAGRREETQYF
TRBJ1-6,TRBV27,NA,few,TGTGCCAGCAGTTTATCGGTCGGGGTATACCTAAGCTCCTATAATTCACCCCTCCACTTT,CASSLSVGVYLSSYNSPLHF
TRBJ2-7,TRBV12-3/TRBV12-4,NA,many,TGTGCCAGCAGTTTTTCGGGACTTCCCTACGAGCAGTACTTC,CASSFSGLPYEQYF
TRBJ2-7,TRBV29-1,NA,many,TGCAGCGTAAAAGGCGGCAGGACCTACGAGCAGTACTTC,CSVKGGRTYEQYF
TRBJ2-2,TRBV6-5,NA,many,TGTGCCAGCAGTTACGGGGAAAACACCGGGGAGCTGTTTTTT,CASSYGENTGELFF
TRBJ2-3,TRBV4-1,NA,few,TGCGCCAGCAGCCAACCCCTCCGAAGCGCTAGGCTGGTGCCCACAGATACGCAGTATTTT,CASSQPLRSARLVPTDTQYF
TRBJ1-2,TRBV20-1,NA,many,TGCAGTGCCCTGAGCAGGACATATGGCTACACCTTC,CSALSRTYGYTF
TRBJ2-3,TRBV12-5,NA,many,TGTGCTAGTGGCTTGAACCTCCCAGATACGCAGTATTTT,CASGLNLPDTQYF
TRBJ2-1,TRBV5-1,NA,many,TGCGCCAGCGGGGGATACTCCTACAATGAGCAGTTCTTC,CASGGYSYNEQFF
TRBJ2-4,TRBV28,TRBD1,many,TGTGCCAGCAGTTTTGGGGACAGGAGCATTCAGTACTTC,CASSFGDRSIQYF
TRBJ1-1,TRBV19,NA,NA,TGTGCCAGTAGGCCGGGACACACTGAAGCTTTCTTT,CASRPGHTEAFF
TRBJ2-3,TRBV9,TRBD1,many,TGTGCCAGCAGCGTCACCGGGACAGGGATAGATACGCAGTATTTT,CASSVTGTGIDTQYF
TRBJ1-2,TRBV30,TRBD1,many,TGTGCCTGGAGTGCTCTATCCGGGACAGGGGATGGCTACACCTTC,CAWSALSGTGDGYTF
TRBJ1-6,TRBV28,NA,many,TGTGCCAGCACCAACGTCCCCTATCATTCACCCCTCCACTTT,CASTNVPYHSPLHF
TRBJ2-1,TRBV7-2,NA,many,TGTGCCAGCAGCTTAGACCTCGGTGGTAGCTCCTACAATGAGCAGTTCTTC,CASSLDLGGSSYNEQFF
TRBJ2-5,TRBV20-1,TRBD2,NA,TGCAGTGCTCCTGGGACTAGCGGGAGGGCCCGGGAGACCCAGTACTTC,CSAPGTSGRARETQYF
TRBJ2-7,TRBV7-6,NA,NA,TGTGCCAGCAGTTCAGGGGCAAGCTCCTACGAGCAGTACTTC,CASSSGASSYEQYF
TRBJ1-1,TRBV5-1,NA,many,TGCGCCAGCAGTCGTGACACCCCCACTGAAGCTTTCTTT,CASSRDTPTEAFF
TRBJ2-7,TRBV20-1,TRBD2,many,TGCAGTGCTAAAAAAGCGGGAGGGCCGTACGAGCAGTACTTC,CSAKKAGGPYEQYF
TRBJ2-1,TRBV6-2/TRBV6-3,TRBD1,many,TGTGCCAGCAAACAGGACAGGCCCCCCTACAATGAGCAGTTCTTC,CASKQDRPPYNEQFF
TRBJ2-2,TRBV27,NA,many,TGTGCCAGCAGTTTGGGGCTAGCTAAACTCGCGAACACCGGGGAGCTGTTTTTT,CASSLGLAKLANTGELFF
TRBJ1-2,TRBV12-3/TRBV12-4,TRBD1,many,TGTGCCAGCAGTTTGGGACAGTTTAACTATGGCTACACCTTC,CASSLGQFNYGYTF
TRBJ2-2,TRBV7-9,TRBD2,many,TGTGCCAGCGTAGGGACTAGCGGATACACCGGGGAGCTGTTTTTT,CASVGTSGYTGELFF
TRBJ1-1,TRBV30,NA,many,TGTGCCTGGAGCCAACAGGGAGGCACTGAAGCTTTCTTT,CAWSQQGGTEAFF
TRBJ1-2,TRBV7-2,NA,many,TGTGCCAGCAGCTTACTGGGGCCTTATGGCTACACCTTC,CASSLLGPYGYTF
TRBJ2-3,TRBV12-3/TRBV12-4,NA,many,TGTGCCAGCAGTTTAGATAGCGAGGCGGATACGCAGTATTTT,CASSLDSEADTQYF
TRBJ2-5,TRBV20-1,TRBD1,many,TGCAGTGCCGCCGGGACAGGGGGACAAGAGACCCAGTACTTC,CSAAGTGGQETQYF
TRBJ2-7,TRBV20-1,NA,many,TGCAGTGCTAGAGATACGGCTAGCGCGTCCTACGAGCAGTACTTC,CSARDTASASYEQYF
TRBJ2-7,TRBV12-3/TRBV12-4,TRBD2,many,TGTGCCAGCAGTTCGGGACTAGCGGGAGTTACCAACTACGAGCAGTACTTC,CASSSGLAGVTNYEQYF
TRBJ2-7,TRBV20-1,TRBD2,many,TGCAGTGCCACCGATTATAGCGGGAGCCCCGGAGGGGAGCAGTACTTC,CSATDYSGSPGGEQYF
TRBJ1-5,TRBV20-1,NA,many,TGCAGTGCTAGACCTTATCGCTCGGACGCCAATCAGCCCCAGCATTTT,CSARPYRSDANQPQHF
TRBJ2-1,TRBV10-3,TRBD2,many,TGTGCCATCAGTCCTAGCCTCGGACTAGCGGGGCTTCGGGGCGGGAACAATGAGCAGTTCTTC,CAISPSLGLAGLRGGNNEQFF
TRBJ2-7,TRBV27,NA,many,TGTGCCAGCAGTTTGGGGGCGGCCTACGAGCAGTACTTC,CASSLGAAYEQYF
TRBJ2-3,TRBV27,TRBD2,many,TGTGCCAGCAGGACTAGCGCGTCGGATACGCAGTATTTT,CASRTSASDTQYF
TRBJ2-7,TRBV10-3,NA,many,TGTGCCATCAGTGAGGAACTGGACTACGAGCAGTACTTC,CAISEELDYEQYF
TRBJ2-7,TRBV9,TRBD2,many,TGTGCCAGCAGCCCTCCGGGAGGGCCCCACGAGCAGTACTTC,CASSPPGGPHEQYF
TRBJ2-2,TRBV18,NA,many,TGTGCCAGCTCACCGCCTAACACCGGGGAGCTGTTTTTT,CASSPPNTGELFF
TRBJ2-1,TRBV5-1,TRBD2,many,TGCGCCAGCAGCTTGGCCGGGGGGGCATCGGGGAATGAGCAGTTCTTC,CASSLAGGASGNEQFF
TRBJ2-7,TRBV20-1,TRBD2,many,TGCAGTGCTAGAGATGCGGCTAGCGGGAGGTCCGAGCAGTACTTC,CSARDAASGRSEQYF
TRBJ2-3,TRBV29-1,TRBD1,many,TGCAGCGCCGAACCGACAGGGGGGCCAGATACGCAGTATTTT,CSAEPTGGPDTQYF
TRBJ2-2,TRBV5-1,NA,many,TGCGCCAGCAGCTTGAGTCTTCGGAACACCGGGGAGCTGTTTTTT,CASSLSLRNTGELFF
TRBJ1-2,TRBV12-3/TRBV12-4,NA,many,TGTGCCAGCAGTTCAACGGGGGCGCAGGACTATGGCTACACCTTC,CASSSTGAQDYGYTF
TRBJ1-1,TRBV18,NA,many,TGTGCCAGCTCACCCTTCAGGGACACTGAAGCTTTCTTT,CASSPFRDTEAFF
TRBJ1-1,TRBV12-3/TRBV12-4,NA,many,TGTGCCAGCAGAGAGCAGGGCTCTGAAGCTTTCTTT,CASREQGSEAFF
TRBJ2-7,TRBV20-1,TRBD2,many,TGCAGTGCTAGAGCGGGAGGAGGTTACGAGCAGTACTTC,CSARAGGGYEQYF
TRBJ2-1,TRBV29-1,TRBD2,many,TGCAGCGTGAACCCTATGGAGCGGGAGGACTACAATGAGCAGTTCTTC,CSVNPMEREDYNEQFF
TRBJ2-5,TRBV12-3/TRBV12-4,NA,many,TGTGCCAGCAGCCGATCGGGCGGCCAAGAGACCCAGTACTTC,CASSRSGGQETQYF
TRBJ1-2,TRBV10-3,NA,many,TGTGCCATCAGCGAAAGGGGGTTCTATGGCTACACCTTC,CAISERGFYGYTF
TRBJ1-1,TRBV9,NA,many,TGTGCCAGCAGCGTAGGGCAGGAGGGACTGGACACTGAAGCTTTCTTT,CASSVGQEGLDTEAFF
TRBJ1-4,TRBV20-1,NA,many,TGCAGTGCTAGAGTATCTGAAAAACTGTTTTTT,CSARVSEKLFF
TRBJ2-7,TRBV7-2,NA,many,TGTGCCAGCAGCTTAGCTGTCGACCGCTCCTACGAGCAGTACTTC,CASSLAVDRSYEQYF
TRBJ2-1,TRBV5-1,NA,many,TGCGCCAGCAGCCCGGCTATGGGGAATGAGCAGTTCTTC,CASSPAMGNEQFF
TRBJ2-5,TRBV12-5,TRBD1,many,TGTGCTAGTGGTGTTCGACAGGGGTTAGAGACCCAGTACTTC,CASGVRQGLETQYF
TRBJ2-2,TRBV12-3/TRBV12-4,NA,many,TGTGCCAGCAGTTTTCGACAGGACTCTTTGAACACCGGGGAGCTGTTTTTT,CASSFRQDSLNTGELFF
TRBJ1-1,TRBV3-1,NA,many,TGTGCCAGCAGCCAAGAAGGTGGGGCAGGTGAAGCTTTCTTT,CASSQEGGAGEAFF